This T cell receptor beta chain originates from a study of control samples from healthy donors and cancer patients. Germline CDR1 reads MNHEY; CDR2 reads SVGEGT. V shed 6 bases, J shed 12 bases, and the junction held 21 bases outside the gene matches. The CDR3 totals 17 residues. Assay: immunoSEQ multiplex PCR; the TCRdb copy retains only in-frame clones and omits some. The table has some 40,000 clones, approximately 82% seen once. The genes are TRBV6-2 or TRBV6-3 and TRBJ2-1; 9 bases line up with TRBD2. The receptor comes from a woman in her sixties with lung cancer. Sequenced: PBMCs. The CDR3 sequence: CASSRLGDLASGNRQFF. The CDR3 DNA is TGTGCCAGCAGCCGATTAGGGGACTTAGCTAGCGGGAACCGGCAGTTCTTC.